These 10 T cell receptor beta chains came from one sample sequenced in a study of T cell repertoires in cytomegalovirus infection. MiXCR, applied by TCRdb to the reads, yields one record per CDR3 protein. The repertoire holds fewer than 550,000 distinct CDR3 sequences, with 30% to 40% as singletons. Sequenced: PBMCs. The receptors come from a human donor in good health (CMV status not recorded). Some clones in this sample may be carry-over from other donors' samples.

This clonotype was seen a few times. The chain recombines TRBV7-2 with TRBJ2-5, with 8 bases fitting TRBD2. The CDR3 is 14 amino acids. The V and J ends lost 8 bases and 4 bases, in that order; junction bases with no gene match: 9. Germline V gene sequence: CDR1 SGHTA, CDR2 FQGNSA. CDR3 protein: CASAARLALETQYF. CDR3 nucleotides: TGTGCCAGCGCCGCCAGACTAGCGTTAGAGACCCAGTACTTC.

There are a few counts of this clonotype. The chain combines TRBV9 with TRBJ1-6; D is ambiguous. V gave up 7 bases and J gave up 0 bases, with 8 bases separating them. The CDR3 contains 14 residues. Germline V gene lookup returns CDR1 SGDLS and CDR2 YYNGEE. This chain's CDR3 is CASGINSYNSPLHF. The DNA of the CDR3 is TGTGCCAGCGGAATCAACTCCTATAATTCACCCCTCCACTTT.

This clonotype has at least ten counts. The gene calls are TRBV7-9 and TRBJ1-5; 8 bases are a match to TRBD1. The junction had 4 bases not matched to a gene; V was cut back by 5 bases and J by 4 bases. Germline V gene data show CDR1 as SEHNR and CDR2 as FQNEAQ (reference sequence). The CDR3 is made up of 14 amino acids. The CDR3 sequence is CASSGTGANQPQHF. The DNA for the CDR3 is TGTGCCAGCAGCGGGACAGGCGCTAATCAGCCCCAGCATTTT.

The V call is TRBV30, the J call TRBJ1-1; D remains unclear. Germline V CDR1 and CDR2: GTSNPN, SVGIG (reference sequence). Trimming took off 3 bases at V and 3 bases at J, with 11 bases between the two ends. This CDR3 comprises 13 residues. The CDR3 bases are TGTGCCTGGAGCGAAGGGAGCCACACTGAAGCTTTCTTT. The encoded protein is CAWSEGSHTEAFF.

The chain carries TRBV4-1 and TRBJ1-1; no reliable D call. Trimming cost V 8 bases and J 5 bases, with 15 bases left between them. CDR3 length: 13 residues. The germline CDR1 and CDR2 sequences are MGHRA and YSYEKL. DNA of the CDR3: TGCGCCAGCCAAAGGGCCCCCGGGACTGAAGCTTTCTTT. This translates into CASQRAPGTEAFF.

The V call is TRBV12-3 or TRBV12-4, the J call TRBJ1-1; the match to TRBD1 covers 8 bases. V lost 6 bases, J lost 4 bases, and 4 bases stayed unmatched. The CDR3 consists of 13 residues. The CDR3 sequence is CASSRTGPTEAFF. CDR3 sequence (DNA): TGTGCCAGCAGCCGGACAGGGCCCACTGAAGCTTTCTTT.

As regards this clonotype: The CDR3 does not end in the conserved phenylalanine or tryptophan, so this is likely a read error. The CDR3 DNA follows: TGTGCCAGCAGTTCGGGACTCATGAACACTGAAGCTTTCCTT. Protein: CASSSGLMNTEAFL. The rearrangement links TRBV12-3 or TRBV12-4 to TRBJ1-1, with D perhaps TRBD1 (5 bases). This CDR3 has 14 amino acids. With 4 bases removed from V and 0 bases from J, the gap between germline ends came to 9 bases.

This clonotype was found once. The CDR3 coding sequence is TGTGCCAGCAGTTCCGGGGATCAAGAGACCCAGTACTTC. Amino acid sequence: CASSSGDQETQYF. The rearrangement links TRBV28 to TRBJ2-5; possibly TRBD2 for D (5 bases). The CDR3 loop spans 13 amino acids. The germline V gene encodes CDR1 MDHEN and CDR2 SYDVKM. V was clipped by 4 bases and J by 2 bases, with 8 bases between them. Drawing the rest from reference TRBV28 and TRBJ2-5, the complete variable domain is DVKVTQSSRYLVKRTGEKVFLECVQDMDHENMFWYRQDPGLGLRLIYFSYDVKMKEKGDIPEGYSVSREKKERFSLILESASTNQTSMYLCASSSGDQETQYFGPGTRLLVL.

This clonotype was seen repeatedly, ten times or more. The chain links TRBV12-3 or TRBV12-4 to TRBJ1-1, with a tentative D call TRBD1 (6 bases). The V gene lost 3 bases and the J gene lost 3 bases, with 11 bases spanning the gap. The CDR3 length is 14 residues. The CDR3, as DNA: TGTGCCAGCAGTTTCGGCAGGGGATACACTGAAGCTTTCTTT. This sequence encodes CASSFGRGYTEAFF.

This clonotype came up many times. The chain has TRBV7-2 and TRBJ2-7, with a tentative D call TRBD2 (6 bases). CDR3 length: 14 residues. Germline CDR1 and CDR2: SGHTA and FQGNSA. Trimming removed 3 bases at V and 0 bases at J, with 9 bases between. The DNA of the CDR3 is TGTGCCAGCAGCTTTCTAGCGAGCTCCTACGAGCAGTACTTC. Translating gives CASSFLASSYEQYF. Full variable domain (rest looked up from reference TRBV7-2 and TRBJ2-7): GAGVSQSPSNKVTEKGKDVELRCDPISGHTALYWYRQSLGQGLEFLIYFQGNSAPDKSGLPSDRFSAERTGGSVSTLTIQRTQQEDSAVYLCASSFLASSYEQYFGPGTRLTVT.